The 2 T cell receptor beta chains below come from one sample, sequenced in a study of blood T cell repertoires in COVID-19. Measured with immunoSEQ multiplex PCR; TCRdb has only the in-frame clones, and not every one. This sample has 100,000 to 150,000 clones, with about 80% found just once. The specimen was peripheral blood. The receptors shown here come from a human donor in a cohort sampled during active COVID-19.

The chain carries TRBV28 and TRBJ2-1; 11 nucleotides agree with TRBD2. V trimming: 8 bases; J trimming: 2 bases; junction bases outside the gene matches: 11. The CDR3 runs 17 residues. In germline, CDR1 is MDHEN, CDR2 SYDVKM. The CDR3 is CASCSGVLAGAYNEQFF. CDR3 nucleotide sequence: TGTGCCAGCTGCTCGGGGGTACTAGCGGGAGCCTACAATGAGCAGTTCTTC.

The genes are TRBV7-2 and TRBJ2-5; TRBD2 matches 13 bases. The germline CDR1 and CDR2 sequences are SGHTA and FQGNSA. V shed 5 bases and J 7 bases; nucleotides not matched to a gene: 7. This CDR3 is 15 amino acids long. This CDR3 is CASSALAGGRGTQYF. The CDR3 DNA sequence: TGTGCCAGCAGCGCACTAGCGGGGGGGCGAGGGACCCAGTACTTC.